Listed below are T cell receptor beta chains from one sample, sequenced in a study of T cell responses to AZD1222 COVID-19 vaccine. The table came from immunoSEQ multiplex PCR; TCRdb's copy has only in-frame clones and leaves some out. The sample lists 100,000 to 150,000 clones, around 90% seen once, with just under 6.5% in the top ten. The sequenced sample was peripheral blood, obtained on day 0 of AZD1222 vaccination. Receptors were obtained from an adult in good health. The conserved cysteine and the conserved F or W are not part of the CDR3 here. The order of the fields is V gene, J gene, clone size, CDR3 protein. Clone size is given for some rows only: seen once, a few or many times, or a class if the clone is expanded.

v_gene: TRBV4-1; j_gene: TRBJ2-7; abundance: -; CDR3aa: ASSLMDRSSYEQY
v_gene: TRBV5-1; j_gene: TRBJ2-7; abundance: -; CDR3aa: ASAPGQGTTWY
v_gene: TRBV18; j_gene: TRBJ1-2; abundance: -; CDR3aa: ASSPPADPNYGYT
v_gene: TRBV19; j_gene: TRBJ2-3; abundance: -; CDR3aa: ASRFGGGTDTQY
v_gene: TRBV6-5; j_gene: TRBJ2-2; abundance: -; CDR3aa: ASSYVGELF
v_gene: TRBV29-1; j_gene: TRBJ1-1; abundance: -; CDR3aa: SGRRGRGTEAF
v_gene: TRBV30; j_gene: TRBJ1-2; abundance: -; CDR3aa: AWFPGAGGYT
v_gene: TRBV6-6; j_gene: TRBJ1-4; abundance: -; CDR3aa: ASSYSGAATNEKLF
v_gene: TRBV5-4; j_gene: TRBJ2-7; abundance: -; CDR3aa: ASSLRDKSYEQY
v_gene: TRBV5-5; j_gene: TRBJ1-4; abundance: -; CDR3aa: ASSLARSLATNEKLF
v_gene: TRBV9; j_gene: TRBJ1-6; abundance: medium-sized; CDR3aa: ASSVGSFGNSPLH
v_gene: TRBV19; j_gene: TRBJ2-1; abundance: once; CDR3aa: ASSIAGASFDEQF
v_gene: TRBV4-1; j_gene: TRBJ2-1; abundance: -; CDR3aa: ASSQERVSYNEQF
v_gene: TRBV5-1; j_gene: TRBJ1-2; abundance: -; CDR3aa: ASSLAAGVDYGYT
v_gene: TRBV6-5; j_gene: TRBJ2-2; abundance: -; CDR3aa: ASRAGTGGTGELF
v_gene: TRBV5-4; j_gene: TRBJ1-2; abundance: once; CDR3aa: ASSLTGQTYYGYT
v_gene: TRBV2; j_gene: TRBJ1-6; abundance: -; CDR3aa: ASSLLGNSPLH
v_gene: TRBV19; j_gene: TRBJ1-6; abundance: -; CDR3aa: ASSIMGESTLH
v_gene: TRBV30; j_gene: TRBJ2-6; abundance: -; CDR3aa: AWGISGANVLT
v_gene: TRBV5-4; j_gene: TRBJ2-2; abundance: once; CDR3aa: ASTNPTDETGETGELF
v_gene: TRBV7-9; j_gene: TRBJ1-1; abundance: once; CDR3aa: ASSLEGQVMNTEAF
v_gene: TRBV7-2; j_gene: TRBJ1-1; abundance: -; CDR3aa: ASSLDTEAF
v_gene: TRBV5-5; j_gene: TRBJ1-2; abundance: -; CDR3aa: ASSLQDRGRTP
v_gene: TRBV5-4; j_gene: TRBJ1-2; abundance: -; CDR3aa: ASSLGAGQGHYGYT
v_gene: TRBV9; j_gene: TRBJ1-2; abundance: -; CDR3aa: ASSRGDRVSGYT
v_gene: TRBV3-1/TRBV3-2; j_gene: TRBJ1-5; abundance: -; CDR3aa: ASSLGQARGQPQH
v_gene: TRBV7-2; j_gene: TRBJ2-1; abundance: -; CDR3aa: ASSQGLAGEQF
v_gene: TRBV30; j_gene: TRBJ1-5; abundance: -; CDR3aa: AWGGNNQPQH
v_gene: TRBV2; j_gene: TRBJ1-4; abundance: -; CDR3aa: ASRELKAANEKLF
v_gene: TRBV7-7; j_gene: TRBJ1-1; abundance: -; CDR3aa: ASSLDFYTEAF
v_gene: TRBV6-1; j_gene: TRBJ2-2; abundance: -; CDR3aa: ASSVRPPGQGTGELF
v_gene: TRBV19; j_gene: TRBJ1-1; abundance: -; CDR3aa: ASAKGGRVEAF
v_gene: TRBV10-3; j_gene: TRBJ2-7; abundance: -; CDR3aa: AISDTGSWAATSGYEQY
v_gene: TRBV11-3; j_gene: TRBJ2-1; abundance: once; CDR3aa: ASKASSASQHNEQF
v_gene: TRBV4-1; j_gene: TRBJ1-5; abundance: -; CDR3aa: ASSQISGTGTYGAQH
v_gene: TRBV6-1; j_gene: TRBJ2-7; abundance: few; CDR3aa: ASSEAGIRKYEQY
v_gene: TRBV7-9; j_gene: TRBJ2-1; abundance: -; CDR3aa: ASSLEGPPSYNEQF